Listed here are 14 T cell receptor beta chains from one sample, sequenced in a study of CD8+CD57+ T cells in acquired aplastic anemia. Patients chosen for sequencing had shown CD8+CD57+ cell expansion by flow cytometry. Profiling of TCR beta VDJ combinations and CDR3 sequences used genomic DNA as template. From the reads, TCRdb called clonotypes with MiXCR, one entry per CDR3 protein. This repertoire shows about 180,000 distinct CDR3 sequences, about 50% found once; its top ten account for around 13%. Source material: sorted CD4+, CD8+, or CD8+CD57+ T cells (not recorded which) from PBMCs. Source of these receptors: a human donor with aplastic anemia.

V and J are TRBV7-2 and TRBJ1-5; D unclear. CDR1 and CDR2 from the germline V gene are SGHTA and FQGNSA. V was cut by 1 base and J by 7 bases, with 8 bases left in between. This CDR3 region has 13 residues. The CDR3 DNA reads as TGTGCCAGCAGCTTAGATTTGTTCCAGCCCCAGCATTTT. Translating gives CASSLDLFQPQHF.

This clonotype was recorded a few times. This CDR3 is CSASLGSSSSGANVLTF. Written as DNA, the CDR3 is TGCAGTGCTAGTCTAGGGTCGAGCAGCTCTGGGGCCAACGTCCTGACTTTC. The rearrangement links TRBV20-1 to TRBJ2-6; D remains unclear. The CDR3 length is 17 residues. Germline V gene sequence: CDR1 DFQATT, CDR2 SNEGSKA (reference sequence). Trimming removed 3 bases from V and 0 bases from J, with 15 bases in between.

Notes on this clonotype: It may be a read error: a sequence one base away is much more abundant. V and J are TRBV14 and TRBJ1-3, with D uncertain. This CDR3 contains 18 residues. The V gene lost 1 base and the J gene lost 1 base, with 17 bases spanning the gap. Germline CDR1 SGHDN, CDR2 FVKESK. CDR3 DNA: TGTGCCAGCAGCCAAGCTCCAACTTGGTTTCGGTCTGGAAACACCATATATTTT. Translated: CASSQAPTWFRSGNTIYF.

The J gene is TRBJ1-1, the V gene TRBV29-1; 11 nucleotides line up with TRBD1. Germline values: CDR1 SQVTM, CDR2 ANQGSEA. The CDR3 is 12 residues long. With V trimmed by 7 bases and J by 5 bases, 3 bases remained unmatched. In DNA form, the CDR3 reads TGCAGCGACGGGACAGGGGGAACTGAAGCTTTCTTT. It translates to CSDGTGGTEAFF.

This clonotype was found many times. This chain connects TRBV10-3 to TRBJ2-2, with 8 positions matching TRBD1. V gave up 5 bases and J gave up 5 bases; unmatched junction bases: 10. From germline, CDR1 is ENHRY and CDR2 SYGVKD. This CDR3 region has 16 residues. This chain's CDR3 is CAISKQGTGGTGELFF. In DNA, the CDR3 is TGTGCCATCAGTAAACAGGGGACAGGAGGGACCGGGGAGCTGTTTTTT.

The chain couples TRBV9 to TRBJ1-6; 7 bases map to TRBD1. The V segment lost 3 bases and the J segment 4 bases; nucleotides outside the gene matches: 7. Germline CDR1 SGDLS, CDR2 YYNGEE. This CDR3 comprises 16 residues. CDR3 DNA: TGTGCCAGCAGCGCCACAGGGGAACTGTATAATTCACCCCTCCACTTT. Translating gives CASSATGELYNSPLHF.

Concerning this clonotype: A much larger clone sits a single nucleotide away, making a read error possible. The DNA of the CDR3 is TGTGCCTGCAGCTTAAAACGGGCGGGGGCTACTTTAAGTGGCAATGAGCAGTTCTTC. Its translation: CACSLKRAGATLSGNEQFF. This sequence joins TRBV7-3 and TRBJ2-1, with a possible D match to TRBD2 (7 bases). Germline CDR1 and CDR2: SGHTA and FQGTGA. The CDR3 has 19 residues.

This clonotype was observed at least ten times. This sequence joins TRBV20-1 and TRBJ1-4; TRBD1 matches at 8 bases. CDR1 DFQATT and CDR2 SNEGSKA come from the germline V gene (reference sequence). The length of the CDR3 is 13 residues. J gave up 7 bases and V 7 bases, and 8 bases lay outside the gene matches. CDR3 region: CSVGRQGTEKLFF. In nucleotides, the CDR3 is TGCAGTGTGGGTCGACAGGGGACTGAAAAACTGTTTTTT.

The chain's CDR3 is CASSLMGGEQYF. CDR3 bases: TGTGCCAGCAGCCTGATGGGGGGCGAGCAGTACTTC. This chain uses TRBV7-3 with TRBJ2-7; a weak D match, TRBD2 (6 bases). CDR3 length: 12 amino acids. The germline V gene has CDR1 SGHTA and CDR2 FQGTGA. The V end lost 5 bases, the J end lost 6 bases, and 11 bases lay between the germline ends.

This clonotype was observed a single time. The chain carries TRBV7-2 and TRBJ2-2; D might be TRBD1 or TRBD2, each matching 5 bases. Germline lookup yields CDR1 SGHTA and CDR2 FQGNSA. The CDR3 contains 13 residues. Trimming pared 8 bases from V and 8 bases from J, leaving 15 bases between. CDR3 residues: CASGEGPGGELFF. DNA of the CDR3: TGTGCCAGCGGAGAGGGACCAGGGGGGGAGCTGTTTTTT. The entire variable domain, with the rest obtained from reference TRBV7-2 and TRBJ2-2, is as follows: GAGVSQSPSNKVTEKGKDVELRCDPISGHTALYWYRQSLGQGLEFLIYFQGNSAPDKSGLPSDRFSAERTGGSVSTLTIQRTQQEDSAVYLCASGEGPGGELFFGEGSRLTVL.

The rearrangement joins TRBV15 to TRBJ1-5; D is ambiguous. The CDR3 runs to 12 residues. The germline CDR1 and CDR2 sequences are LNHNV and YYDKDF (reference sequence). V dropped 1 base and J dropped 2 bases, with 0 bases sitting between them. The CDR3 is CATSRGNQPQHF. In DNA form, the CDR3 reads TGTGCCACCAGCAGAGGCAATCAGCCCCAGCATTTT. Supplemented by reference TRBV15 and TRBJ1-5, the full variable domain reads DAMVIQNPRYQVTQFGKPVTLSCSQTLNHNVMYWYQQKSSQAPKLLFHYYDKDFNNEADTPDNFQSRRPNTSFCFLDIRSPGLGDTAMYLCATSRGNQPQHFGDGTRLSIL.

As to this clonotype: Mismatch with germline at one junction end may stem from a read error. CDR3 in amino acids: CASSSSTGANTEAFF. The CDR3 DNA follows: TGCGCCAGCAGCTCATCGACAGGAGCGAACACTGAGGCTTTCTTT. The V and J genes are TRBV5-1 and TRBJ1-1, with a possible D match to TRBD1 (6 bases). Germline CDR1 and CDR2: SGHRS and YFSETQ. CDR3 length: 15 amino acids.

CDR3 sequence: CASQGYLMNTEAFF. CDR3 bases: TGTGCCAGTCAGGGGTACCTCATGAACACTGAAGCTTTCTTT. The chain employs TRBV19 and TRBJ1-1; D possibly corresponds to TRBD1 (6 bases). Trimming removed 8 bases at V and 0 bases at J, with 13 bases between. CDR3 size: 14 residues. Germline V gene lookup returns CDR1 LNHDA and CDR2 SQIVND (reference sequence).

The V call is TRBV7-9, the J call TRBJ2-7; TRBD1 aligns across 10 bases. This CDR3 comprises 14 residues. J gave up 6 bases and V 3 bases, and 5 bases lay outside the gene matches. Germline loops: CDR1 SEHNR, CDR2 FQNEAQ (reference sequence). This CDR3 reads CASSFRTGGAEQYF. The CDR3 DNA sequence: TGTGCCAGCAGCTTTCGGACAGGGGGAGCCGAGCAGTACTTC.